The rows below give T cell receptor beta chains drawn from one sample of a study of OX40 agonist ivuxolimab in advanced cancers. Measured with immunoSEQ multiplex PCR; TCRdb has only the in-frame clones, and not every one. The table records tens of thousands of clones, 70% to 85% of them present only once. Sequences were derived from CD4+ or CD8+ T cells sorted from blood, sampled in a trial of the OX40 agonist ivuxolimab. Source of these receptors: an adult with an advanced solid tumor such as melanoma, head and neck, liver or kidney cancer. Each CDR3 is given with its conserved first and last residue. The D gene is left open where the match is weak. Part of the rows lack a size; the others show once, few, many or a class for expanded clones.

cdr3_nt: TGTGCCAGCGTCATGGGGGCAGGGGGTCAGCCCCAGCATTTT
cdr3_aa: CASVMGAGGQPQHF
clone_size: NA
d_call: TRBD1
j_call: TRBJ1-5
v_call: TRBV2

cdr3_nt: TGTGCCAGCAAGACCGTCTCCTACGAGCAGTACTTC
cdr3_aa: CASKTVSYEQYF
clone_size: NA
d_call: NA
j_call: TRBJ2-7
v_call: TRBV2

cdr3_nt: TGCGCCAGCAGACGCGGACAGGGATGGAACACTGAAGCTTTCTTT
cdr3_aa: CASRRGQGWNTEAFF
clone_size: NA
d_call: TRBD1
j_call: TRBJ1-1
v_call: TRBV5-1

cdr3_nt: TGTGCCAGCAGCACCCGGACAGGGGTGGGCTATGGCTACACCTTC
cdr3_aa: CASSTRTGVGYGYTF
clone_size: NA
d_call: TRBD1
j_call: TRBJ1-2
v_call: TRBV14

cdr3_nt: TGTGCCAGCAGTTACCTATCGGGACAGGGCGATTCACCCCTCCACTTT
cdr3_aa: CASSYLSGQGDSPLHF
clone_size: once
d_call: TRBD1
j_call: TRBJ1-6
v_call: TRBV6-5

cdr3_nt: TGTGCCATCAGTGAACTGCGGGCTCTACCCACAGATACGCAGTATTTT
cdr3_aa: CAISELRALPTDTQYF
clone_size: once
d_call: NA
j_call: TRBJ2-3
v_call: TRBV10-3

cdr3_nt: TGTGCCAGCTCACCATTTAAGGACAGCGGGGAGCTGTTTTTT
cdr3_aa: CASSPFKDSGELFF
clone_size: once
d_call: NA
j_call: TRBJ2-2
v_call: TRBV18

cdr3_nt: TGTGCCAGCAGCCAAGATAGGGGTTACACTGAAGCTTTCTTT
cdr3_aa: CASSQDRGYTEAFF
clone_size: NA
d_call: NA
j_call: TRBJ1-1
v_call: TRBV14

cdr3_nt: TGTGCCAGCAGGGACAAGAACACCGGGGAGCTGTTTTTT
cdr3_aa: CASRDKNTGELFF
clone_size: NA
d_call: NA
j_call: TRBJ2-2
v_call: TRBV7-9

cdr3_nt: TGTGCCAGCCGAATTCGGCAGTCTACGCCCCAGCATTTT
cdr3_aa: CASRIRQSTPQHF
clone_size: NA
d_call: NA
j_call: TRBJ1-5
v_call: TRBV6-6

cdr3_nt: TGTGCCAGCAGTGAATTTTCGCAGGGGACCGGGGAGCTGTTTTTT
cdr3_aa: CASSEFSQGTGELFF
clone_size: NA
d_call: NA
j_call: TRBJ2-2
v_call: TRBV2

cdr3_nt: TGTGCCAGCAGCCTCGGGGAGGGGCGGGGCTACACCTTC
cdr3_aa: CASSLGEGRGYTF
clone_size: NA
d_call: NA
j_call: TRBJ1-2
v_call: TRBV7-2

cdr3_nt: TGTGCCAGCAGCGTAGAAACTAGCGGGGTTACCACAGATACGCAGTATTTT
cdr3_aa: CASSVETSGVTTDTQYF
clone_size: NA
d_call: TRBD2
j_call: TRBJ2-3
v_call: TRBV9

cdr3_nt: TGCAGCGGGACCAGGGCCGCGGGGGGGCCCGGGACCCAGTACTTC
cdr3_aa: CSGTRAAGGPGTQYF
clone_size: few
d_call: TRBD2
j_call: TRBJ2-5
v_call: TRBV29-1

cdr3_nt: TGTGCCAGCAGTTCAGACAGCCGGCGGGGGCAGTACTTC
cdr3_aa: CASSSDSRRGQYF
clone_size: NA
d_call: NA
j_call: TRBJ2-7
v_call: TRBV27

cdr3_nt: TGTGCCAGCAGCTCCGTCCACGAGCAGTACTTC
cdr3_aa: CASSSVHEQYF
clone_size: NA
d_call: NA
j_call: TRBJ2-7
v_call: TRBV6-1

cdr3_nt: TGTGCCAGCAGTCAACAGGGGGCCGGGTACGAGCAGTACTTC
cdr3_aa: CASSQQGAGYEQYF
clone_size: NA
d_call: TRBD1
j_call: TRBJ2-7
v_call: TRBV27

cdr3_nt: TGTGCCAGCAGTGCCTCGCGGTGGGGCCTCTATGGCTACACCTTC
cdr3_aa: CASSASRWGLYGYTF
clone_size: once
d_call: NA
j_call: TRBJ1-2
v_call: TRBV25-1

cdr3_nt: TGTGCCAGCAGCTTAGTAGCCAGACAAGAGACCCAGTACTTC
cdr3_aa: CASSLVARQETQYF
clone_size: NA
d_call: NA
j_call: TRBJ2-5
v_call: TRBV11-2

cdr3_nt: TGTGCCAGCAGCTTAACGGGGGTCAATGAGCAGTTCTTC
cdr3_aa: CASSLTGVNEQFF
clone_size: NA
d_call: NA
j_call: TRBJ2-1
v_call: TRBV7-3

cdr3_nt: TGTGCCAGCAGCCCCCCGGGATACTCCTACGAGCAGTACTTC
cdr3_aa: CASSPPGYSYEQYF
clone_size: NA
d_call: NA
j_call: TRBJ2-7
v_call: TRBV6-1

cdr3_nt: TGTGCCAGCAGCTGGTACCAAGAGACCCAGTACTTC
cdr3_aa: CASSWYQETQYF
clone_size: once
d_call: NA
j_call: TRBJ2-5
v_call: TRBV7-9

cdr3_nt: TGCGCCAGCAGCCCGATCCCCGGCACTGAAGCTTTCTTT
cdr3_aa: CASSPIPGTEAFF
clone_size: NA
d_call: NA
j_call: TRBJ1-1
v_call: TRBV4-3

cdr3_nt: TGTGCCAGCTCACCACGGTCGGTCACTGAAGCTTTCTTT
cdr3_aa: CASSPRSVTEAFF
clone_size: NA
d_call: NA
j_call: TRBJ1-1
v_call: TRBV18

cdr3_nt: TGTGCCAGCAGCGAAGGACGGATTAGCAATCAGCCCCAGCATTTT
cdr3_aa: CASSEGRISNQPQHF
clone_size: NA
d_call: NA
j_call: TRBJ1-5
v_call: TRBV5-8

cdr3_nt: TGTGCCAGCAGCTTTTCATTTGGGGCCAACGTCCTGACTTTC
cdr3_aa: CASSFSFGANVLTF
clone_size: NA
d_call: NA
j_call: TRBJ2-6
v_call: TRBV7-2

cdr3_nt: TGTGCCAGCAGCCGATGGCCGAACAGGGGAGCGAACACCGGGGAGCTGTTTTTT
cdr3_aa: CASSRWPNRGANTGELFF
clone_size: few
d_call: TRBD1
j_call: TRBJ2-2
v_call: TRBV7-9

cdr3_nt: TGTGCCAGCAGTAAACAGGAAACCAAGCTAGCTTTCTTT
cdr3_aa: CASSKQETKLAFF
clone_size: once
d_call: NA
j_call: TRBJ1-1
v_call: TRBV6-5

cdr3_nt: TGCGCCAGCAGCTGGGACCTGGACAGGGACTATGGCTACACCTTC
cdr3_aa: CASSWDLDRDYGYTF
clone_size: NA
d_call: TRBD1
j_call: TRBJ1-2
v_call: TRBV5-1

cdr3_nt: TGCAGGCCTACAGGGGGAGAGACCCAGTACTTC
cdr3_aa: CRPTGGETQYF
clone_size: NA
d_call: TRBD1
j_call: TRBJ2-5
v_call: TRBV20-1

cdr3_nt: TGCGCCAGCAGCCCGCAGACCTCGGGCGAGCAGTACTTC
cdr3_aa: CASSPQTSGEQYF
clone_size: few
d_call: NA
j_call: TRBJ2-7
v_call: TRBV5-1

cdr3_nt: TGTGCCAGCACCGTGTCGGGACAGACAAACTATGGCTACACCTTC
cdr3_aa: CASTVSGQTNYGYTF
clone_size: once
d_call: TRBD1
j_call: TRBJ1-2
v_call: TRBV11-2

cdr3_nt: TGCGCCAGCAGCCTCTCGACAGGGAACACTGAAGCTTTCTTT
cdr3_aa: CASSLSTGNTEAFF
clone_size: NA
d_call: NA
j_call: TRBJ1-1
v_call: TRBV5-1

cdr3_nt: TGTGCCAGCAGCTCGCCTGTGACAGGGACTGGGGGCAATGAGCAGTTCTTC
cdr3_aa: CASSSPVTGTGGNEQFF
clone_size: once
d_call: NA
j_call: TRBJ2-1
v_call: TRBV7-9

cdr3_nt: TGTGCCAGCTCACCACCGGGCTCCGATGAAGCTTTCTTT
cdr3_aa: CASSPPGSDEAFF
clone_size: few
d_call: NA
j_call: TRBJ1-1
v_call: TRBV18

cdr3_nt: TGCAGCGCCCGCAGGGGTGACAATCAGCCCCAGCATTTT
cdr3_aa: CSARRGDNQPQHF
clone_size: NA
d_call: NA
j_call: TRBJ1-5
v_call: TRBV29-1

cdr3_nt: TGCGCCAGCAGTGTGGGAGCGGCCTCCTACGAGCAGTACTTC
cdr3_aa: CASSVGAASYEQYF
clone_size: NA
d_call: NA
j_call: TRBJ2-7
v_call: TRBV10-2

cdr3_nt: TGTGCCATCAGTGTTAAACAGGTGGTTGGCTACACCTTC
cdr3_aa: CAISVKQVVGYTF
clone_size: NA
d_call: NA
j_call: TRBJ1-2
v_call: TRBV10-3

cdr3_nt: TGTGCCAGCAGCTTGGACAGGGACACTGAAGCTTTCTTT
cdr3_aa: CASSLDRDTEAFF
clone_size: NA
d_call: NA
j_call: TRBJ1-1
v_call: TRBV5-6

cdr3_nt: TGCGCCAGCAGCCAAGAAGGAGGTACTGCAGAAAAACTGTTTTTT
cdr3_aa: CASSQEGGTAEKLFF
clone_size: NA
d_call: NA
j_call: TRBJ1-4
v_call: TRBV4-3

cdr3_nt: TGTGCCAGCAGCTTATTGGGGGACGGACATAATTCACCCCTCCACTTT
cdr3_aa: CASSLLGDGHNSPLHF
clone_size: NA
d_call: NA
j_call: TRBJ1-6
v_call: TRBV11-3

cdr3_nt: TGTGCCAGCAGCCAGCAAAATTCACCCCTCCACTTT
cdr3_aa: CASSQQNSPLHF
clone_size: NA
d_call: NA
j_call: TRBJ1-6
v_call: TRBV13

cdr3_nt: TGTGCCAGCAGGTCGGAGGTCGGTGAAGCTTTCTTT
cdr3_aa: CASRSEVGEAFF
clone_size: NA
d_call: NA
j_call: TRBJ1-1
v_call: TRBV7-9

cdr3_nt: TGTGCCAGCAGGGCCAACCTTAGATACAATGAGCAGTTCTTC
cdr3_aa: CASRANLRYNEQFF
clone_size: NA
d_call: NA
j_call: TRBJ2-1
v_call: TRBV2